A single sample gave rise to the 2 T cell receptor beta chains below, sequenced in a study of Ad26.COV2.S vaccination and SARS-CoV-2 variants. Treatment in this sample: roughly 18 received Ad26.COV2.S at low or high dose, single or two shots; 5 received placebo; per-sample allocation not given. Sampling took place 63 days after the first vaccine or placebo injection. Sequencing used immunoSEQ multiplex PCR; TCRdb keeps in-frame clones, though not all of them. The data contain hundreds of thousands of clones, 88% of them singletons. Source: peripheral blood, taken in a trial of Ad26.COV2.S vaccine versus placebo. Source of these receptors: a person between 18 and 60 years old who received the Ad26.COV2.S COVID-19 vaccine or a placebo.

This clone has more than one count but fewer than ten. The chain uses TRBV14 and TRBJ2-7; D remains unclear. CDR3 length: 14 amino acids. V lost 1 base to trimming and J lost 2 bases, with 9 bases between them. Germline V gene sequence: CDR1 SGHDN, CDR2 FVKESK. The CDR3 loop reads CASSQGWQTYEQYF. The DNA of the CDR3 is TGTGCCAGCAGCCAAGGTTGGCAGACCTACGAGCAGTACTTC.

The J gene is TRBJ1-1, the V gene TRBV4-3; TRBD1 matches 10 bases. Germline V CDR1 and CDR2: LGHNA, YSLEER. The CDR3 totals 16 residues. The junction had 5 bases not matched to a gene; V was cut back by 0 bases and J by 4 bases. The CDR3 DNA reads TGCGCCAGCAGCCAAGAGGGACAGGGGTTGGGCACTGAAGCTTTCTTT. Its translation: CASSQEGQGLGTEAFF.